This T cell receptor beta chain stems from a study of blood T cell repertoires in COVID-19 (dated by TCRdb to 2019 to 2021). About the study as a whole: Collaborator samples came from the United States, Italy and Spain and covered acute and convalescent phases of COVID-19. The prospective study material was composed of cDNA or gDNA derived from T cells, B-cell-depleted T cells, or PBMCs. Deeply sampled blood TCRbeta repertoires from subjects exposed to, actively infected with, or recovered from COVID-19 were included in the dataset. A freely available public database, intended as a resource for researchers studying the immune response to SARS-CoV-2, is where the repertoires were released. The samples were drawn from two sources: the first 160 participants of the ongoing ImmuneRACE study, and some 1,300 subjects contributed by 6 global collaborators. The sample metadata nearly always contained a de-identified subject ID, COVID-19 status, age in years and sex. Where available, HLA class I and class II types were obtained from metadata supplied by the sample provider rather than from assay-based typing. Study-wide findings and limitations: Clinical and demographic metadata were provided uncurated, with the amount varying by source and participant.

One collaborating source in Seattle enrolled patients during active infection and followed them longitudinally through the course of disease. Whole blood was collected in K2EDTA tubes by collaborating institutions according to the institutions' own protocols. For TCRbeta analysis, collaborators shipped samples in one of three forms: frozen whole blood, isolated PBMCs, or DNA extracted from either of those sample types. As to this clone: Its binding antigen is unknown. No clone much larger than this one lies a single base away; base qualities are absent.

TCRbeta CDR3 regions were amplified from genomic DNA using the immunoSEQ Assay, a bias-controlled multiplex PCR. From the authors' description of their analysis: The number of nucleated cells in each sample was estimated by amplification of reference gene primers within the assay. To quantify the absolute abundance of each unique TCRbeta CDR3 rearrangement, sequence reads were collapsed and filtered. For each sample, productive Simpson clonality was calculated by taking the square root of Simpson's diversity index across productive rearrangements. Imported from immuneACCESS, the table was reduced by TCRdb to in-frame sequences with V and J called. These copies leave out some clones; in studies compared against another copy, an unresolved V gene accounts for under half, and the cause of the remainder is not known. From that table come the V and J calls and clone size; the DNA was used to work out D and trimming. In this sample the table shows some 200,000 clones, 85% of which occur a single time. Of the sample, about 0.91% falls within the top ten clones.

The cysteine opens and the phenylalanine closes a CDR3 of 22 amino acids. Only the CDR3 DNA is retained, 66 bases long and in frame from the first base. Recombination connected TRBV12-1 to TRBJ2-3; the table's D call TRBD2 went unverified against the DNA. TRBV12-1 is listed as a pseudogene. The source is a man aged 55 to 70 with COVID-19, enrolled during active disease. The sample taken for sequencing was peripheral blood. CDR3 sequence: CASSFRSPGLGRERESGDTQYF. The bases are TGTGCCAGCAGCTTTAGAAGCCCGGGCCTCGGAAGGGAGAGGGAGTCTGGAGATACGCAGTATTTT.